This T cell receptor (beta chain) was sequenced for a study of T cell responses to AZD1222 COVID-19 vaccine. Study-level points and caveats: Receipt of two AZD1222 doses was followed by a rise in Spike-specific TCR breadth and depth. Close to half of spike-specific TCRs reportedly recognize unmutated variant regions. Clonal diversity may have been underestimated in mostly white British donors.

Only in-frame clones appear in the TCRdb table, and some are missing; sequencing was by immunoSEQ multiplex PCR. This table has 240,000 or so clones, approximately 95% appearing once. V shed 4 bases and J shed 7 bases, with 7 bases lying between them. CDR3 size: 12 residues. Germline lookup yields CDR1 SEHNR and CDR2 FQNEAQ (reference sequence). On this clone: The target antigen is unknown.

This chain links TRBV7-9 with TRBJ1-4; perhaps TRBD1 as D (5 bases). The sequencing here drew on peripheral blood, taken on day 0 of AZD1222 vaccination. This receptor was taken from an adult in good health. The DNA of the CDR3 is TGTGCCAGCAGCTCGACAGTTGAAAAACTGTTTTTT. It codes for CASSSTVEKLFF.